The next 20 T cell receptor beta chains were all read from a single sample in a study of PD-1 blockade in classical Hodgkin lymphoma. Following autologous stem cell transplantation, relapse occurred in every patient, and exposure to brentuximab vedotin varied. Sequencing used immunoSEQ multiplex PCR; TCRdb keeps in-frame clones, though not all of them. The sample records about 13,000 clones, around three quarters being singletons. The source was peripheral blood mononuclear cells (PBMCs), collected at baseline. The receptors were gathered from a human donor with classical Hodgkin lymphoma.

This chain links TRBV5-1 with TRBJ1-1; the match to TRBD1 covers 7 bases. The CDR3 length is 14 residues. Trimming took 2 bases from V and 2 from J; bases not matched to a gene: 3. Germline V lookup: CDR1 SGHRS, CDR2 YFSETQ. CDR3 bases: TGCGCCAGCAGCTTCGGACAGGTTAACACTGAAGCTTTCTTT. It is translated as CASSFGQVNTEAFF.

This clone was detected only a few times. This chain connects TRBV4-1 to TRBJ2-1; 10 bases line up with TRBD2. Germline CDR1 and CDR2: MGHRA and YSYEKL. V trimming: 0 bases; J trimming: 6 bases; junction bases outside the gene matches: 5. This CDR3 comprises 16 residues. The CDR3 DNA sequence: TGCGCCAGCAGCCAAGATAGCCTAGCGGGAGTCAATGAGCAGTTCTTC. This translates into CASSQDSLAGVNEQFF.

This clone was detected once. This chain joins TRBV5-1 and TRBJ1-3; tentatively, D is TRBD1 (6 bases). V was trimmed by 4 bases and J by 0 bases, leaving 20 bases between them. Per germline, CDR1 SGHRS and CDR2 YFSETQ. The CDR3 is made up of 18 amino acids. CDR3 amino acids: CASSRMGDIYLSGNTIYF. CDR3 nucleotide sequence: TGCGCCAGCAGCCGCATGGGGGACATCTATCTCTCTGGAAACACCATATATTTT.

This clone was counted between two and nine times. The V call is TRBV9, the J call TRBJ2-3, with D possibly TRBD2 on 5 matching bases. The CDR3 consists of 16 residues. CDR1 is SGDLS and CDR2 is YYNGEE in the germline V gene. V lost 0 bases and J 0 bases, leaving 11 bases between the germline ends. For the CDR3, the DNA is TGTGCCAGCAGCGTAGGGGTTAGCGTGAGCACAGATACGCAGTATTTT. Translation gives CASSVGVSVSTDTQYF.

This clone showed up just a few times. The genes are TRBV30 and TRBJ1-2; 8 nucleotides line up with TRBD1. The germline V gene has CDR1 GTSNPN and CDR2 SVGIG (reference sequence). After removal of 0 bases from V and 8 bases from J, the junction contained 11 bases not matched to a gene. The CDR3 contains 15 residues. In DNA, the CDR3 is TGTGCCTGGAGTGTACAGGGCCAGGGGGCAGAAGGCTACACCTTC. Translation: CAWSVQGQGAEGYTF.

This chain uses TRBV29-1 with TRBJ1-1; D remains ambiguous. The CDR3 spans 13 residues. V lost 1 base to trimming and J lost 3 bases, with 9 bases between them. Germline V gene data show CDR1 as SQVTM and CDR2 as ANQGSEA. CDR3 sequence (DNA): TGCAGCGTTGAAGCCGGACTGCACACTGAAGCTTTCTTT. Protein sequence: CSVEAGLHTEAFF.

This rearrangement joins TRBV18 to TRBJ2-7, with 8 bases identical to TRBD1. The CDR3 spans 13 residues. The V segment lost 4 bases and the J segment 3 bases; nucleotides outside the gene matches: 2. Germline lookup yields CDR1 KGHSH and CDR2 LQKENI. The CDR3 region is CASSRGQDYEQYV. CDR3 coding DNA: TGTGCCAGCTCACGGGGACAGGACTACGAGCAGTACGTC.

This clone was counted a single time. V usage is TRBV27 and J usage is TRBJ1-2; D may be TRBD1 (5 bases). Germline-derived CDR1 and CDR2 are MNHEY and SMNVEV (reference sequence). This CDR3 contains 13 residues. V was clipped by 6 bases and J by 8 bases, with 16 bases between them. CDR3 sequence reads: CASRLNVRGGYTF. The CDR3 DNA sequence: TGTGCCAGCAGATTAAATGTCCGGGGGGGCTACACCTTC.

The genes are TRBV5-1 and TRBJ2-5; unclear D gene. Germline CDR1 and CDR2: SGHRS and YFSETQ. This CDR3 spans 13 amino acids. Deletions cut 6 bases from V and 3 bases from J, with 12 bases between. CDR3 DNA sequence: TGCGCCAGCATGGAGTACCCCGAAGAGACCCAGTACTTC. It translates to CASMEYPEETQYF.

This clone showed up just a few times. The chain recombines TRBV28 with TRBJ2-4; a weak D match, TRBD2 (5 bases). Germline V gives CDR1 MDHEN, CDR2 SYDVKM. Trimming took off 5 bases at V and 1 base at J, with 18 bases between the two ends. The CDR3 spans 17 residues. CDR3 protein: CASSPRRRVGAKNIQYF. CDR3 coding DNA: TGTGCCAGCAGTCCCCGGAGGCGGGTAGGGGCCAAAAACATTCAGTACTTC.

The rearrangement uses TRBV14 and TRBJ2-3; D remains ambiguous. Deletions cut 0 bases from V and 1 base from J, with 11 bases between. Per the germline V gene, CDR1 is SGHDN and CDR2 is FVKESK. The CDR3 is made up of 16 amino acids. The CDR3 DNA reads TGTGCCAGCAGCCAAGATAGGGCATTCCGCACAGATACGCAGTATTTT. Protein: CASSQDRAFRTDTQYF.

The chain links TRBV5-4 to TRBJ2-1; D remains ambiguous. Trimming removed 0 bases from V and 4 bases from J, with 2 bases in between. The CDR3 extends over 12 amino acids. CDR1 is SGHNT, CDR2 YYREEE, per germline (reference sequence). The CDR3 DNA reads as TGTGCCAGCAGCTTGGAATACAATGAGCAGTTCTTC. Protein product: CASSLEYNEQFF.

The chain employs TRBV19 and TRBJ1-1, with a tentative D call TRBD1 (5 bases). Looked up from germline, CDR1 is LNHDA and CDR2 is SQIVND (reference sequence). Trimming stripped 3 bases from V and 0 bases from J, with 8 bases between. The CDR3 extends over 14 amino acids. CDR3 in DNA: TGTGCCAGTAGTATGGGACTTCTGAACACTGAAGCTTTCTTT. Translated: CASSMGLLNTEAFF.

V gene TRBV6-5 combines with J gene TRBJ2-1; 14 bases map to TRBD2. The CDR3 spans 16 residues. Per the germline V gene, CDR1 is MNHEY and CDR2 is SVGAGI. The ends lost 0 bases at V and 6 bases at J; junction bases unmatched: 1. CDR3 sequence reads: CASSYSGTSGSNEQFF. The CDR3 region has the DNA TGTGCCAGCAGTTACTCCGGGACTAGCGGGAGCAATGAGCAGTTCTTC.

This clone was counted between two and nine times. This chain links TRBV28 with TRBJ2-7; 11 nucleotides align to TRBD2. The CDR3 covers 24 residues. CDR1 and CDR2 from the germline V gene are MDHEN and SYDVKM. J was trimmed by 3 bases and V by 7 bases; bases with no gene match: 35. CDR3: CASNSSPNNKHILAGVAVYYEQYV. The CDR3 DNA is TGTGCCAGCAACTCGTCCCCAAACAATAAACACATACTAGCGGGGGTGGCTGTTTACTACGAGCAGTACGTC.

CDR3 protein: CASSESQAPFSSYEQYF. CDR3 sequence (DNA): TGTGCCAGCAGTGAGAGTCAGGCGCCGTTCAGCTCCTACGAGCAGTACTTC. The chain carries TRBV25-1 and TRBJ2-7; D remains ambiguous. V lost 3 bases to trimming and J lost 0 bases, with 18 bases between them. Looked up from germline, CDR1 is MGHDK and CDR2 is SYGVNS. This CDR3 is built from 17 residues.

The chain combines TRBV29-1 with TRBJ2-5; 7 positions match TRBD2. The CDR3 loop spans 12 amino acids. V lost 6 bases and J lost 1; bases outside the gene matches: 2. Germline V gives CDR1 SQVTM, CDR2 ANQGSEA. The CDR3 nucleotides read TGCAGCGTGGGGAGGGGCCAAGAGACCCAGTACTTC. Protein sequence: CSVGRGQETQYF.

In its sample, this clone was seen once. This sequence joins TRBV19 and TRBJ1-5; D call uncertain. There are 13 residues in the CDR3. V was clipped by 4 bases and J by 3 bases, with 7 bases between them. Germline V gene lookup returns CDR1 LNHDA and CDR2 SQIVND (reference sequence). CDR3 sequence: CASSRTSNQPQHF. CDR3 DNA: TGTGCCAGTAGTAGAACGTCCAATCAGCCCCAGCATTTT.

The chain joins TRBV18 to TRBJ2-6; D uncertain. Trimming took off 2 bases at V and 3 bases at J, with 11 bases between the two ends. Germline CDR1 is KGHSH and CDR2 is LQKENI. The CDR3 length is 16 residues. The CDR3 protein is CASSPMAIFGANVLTF. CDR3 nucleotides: TGTGCCAGCTCACCAATGGCCATCTTTGGGGCCAACGTCCTGACTTTC.

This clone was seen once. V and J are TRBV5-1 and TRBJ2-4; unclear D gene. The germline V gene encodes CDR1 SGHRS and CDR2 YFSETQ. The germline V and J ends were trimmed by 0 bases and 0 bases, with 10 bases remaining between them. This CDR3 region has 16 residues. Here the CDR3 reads CASSLAGDPAKNIQYF. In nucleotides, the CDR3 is TGCGCCAGCAGCTTGGCCGGAGATCCAGCCAAAAACATTCAGTACTTC.